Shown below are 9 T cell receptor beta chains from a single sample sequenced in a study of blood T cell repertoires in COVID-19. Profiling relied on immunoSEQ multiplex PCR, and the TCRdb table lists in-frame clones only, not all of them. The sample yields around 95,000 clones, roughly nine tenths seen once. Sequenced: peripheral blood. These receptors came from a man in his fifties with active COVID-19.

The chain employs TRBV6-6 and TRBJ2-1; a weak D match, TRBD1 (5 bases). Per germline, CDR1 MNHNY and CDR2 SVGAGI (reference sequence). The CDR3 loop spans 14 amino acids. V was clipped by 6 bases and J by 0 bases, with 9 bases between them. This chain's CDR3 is CASRQGNSYNEQFF. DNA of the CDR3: TGTGCCAGCAGGCAGGGTAACTCCTACAATGAGCAGTTCTTC.

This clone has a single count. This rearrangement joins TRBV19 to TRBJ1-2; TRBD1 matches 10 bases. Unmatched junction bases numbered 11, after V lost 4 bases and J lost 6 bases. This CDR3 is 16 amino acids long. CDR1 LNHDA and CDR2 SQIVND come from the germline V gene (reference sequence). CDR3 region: CASSTYSGQGIDGYTF. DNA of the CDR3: TGTGCCAGTAGTACTTACTCGGGACAGGGGATCGATGGCTACACCTTC.

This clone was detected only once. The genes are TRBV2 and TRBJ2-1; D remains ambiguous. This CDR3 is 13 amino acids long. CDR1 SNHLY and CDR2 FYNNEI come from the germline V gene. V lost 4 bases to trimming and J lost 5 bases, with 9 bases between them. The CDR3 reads CASSAPTNNEQFF. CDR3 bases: TGTGCCAGCAGTGCACCTACGAACAATGAGCAGTTCTTC.

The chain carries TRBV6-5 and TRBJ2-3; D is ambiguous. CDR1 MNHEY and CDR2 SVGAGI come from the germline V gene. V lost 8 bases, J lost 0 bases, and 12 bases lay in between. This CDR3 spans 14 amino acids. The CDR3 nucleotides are TGTGCCAGCTTATGGGCTGGTAGCACAGATACGCAGTATTTT. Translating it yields CASLWAGSTDTQYF.

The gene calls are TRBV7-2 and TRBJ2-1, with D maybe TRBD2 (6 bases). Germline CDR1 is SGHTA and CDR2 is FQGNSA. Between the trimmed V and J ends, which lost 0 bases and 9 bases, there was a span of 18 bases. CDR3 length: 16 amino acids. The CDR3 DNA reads TGTGCCAGCAGCTTAGCGCCGGCGGGGTCTTACGGTGAGCAGTTCTTC. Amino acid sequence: CASSLAPAGSYGEQFF.

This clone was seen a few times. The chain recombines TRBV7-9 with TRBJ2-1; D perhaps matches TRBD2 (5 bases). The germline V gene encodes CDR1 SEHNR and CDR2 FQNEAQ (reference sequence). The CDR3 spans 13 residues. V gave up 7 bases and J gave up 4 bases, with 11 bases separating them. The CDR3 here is CASIDGGYNEQFF. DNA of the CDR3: TGTGCCAGCATCGACGGAGGATACAATGAGCAGTTCTTC.

CDR3 DNA sequence: TGCAGCGTTCGGGGTATGGGGAATCAGCCCCAGCATTTT. Residues: CSVRGMGNQPQHF. The rearrangement joins TRBV29-1 to TRBJ1-5; D call uncertain. Trimming took 5 bases from V and 4 from J, leaving 12 bases between them. The CDR3 is 13 residues long. CDR1 is SQVTM, CDR2 ANQGSEA, per germline.

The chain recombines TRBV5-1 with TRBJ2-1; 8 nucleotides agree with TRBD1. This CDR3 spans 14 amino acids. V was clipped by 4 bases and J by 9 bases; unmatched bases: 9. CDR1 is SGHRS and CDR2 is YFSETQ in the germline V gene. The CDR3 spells CASSQGQVDGEQFF. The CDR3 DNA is TGCGCCAGCAGCCAGGGACAGGTAGACGGTGAGCAGTTCTTC.

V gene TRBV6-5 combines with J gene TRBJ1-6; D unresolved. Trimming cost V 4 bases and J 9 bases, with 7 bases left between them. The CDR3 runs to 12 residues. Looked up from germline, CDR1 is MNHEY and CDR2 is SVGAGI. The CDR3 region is CASSSPGSPLHF. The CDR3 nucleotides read TGTGCCAGCAGTTCCCCCGGTTCACCCCTCCACTTT.